This TCR beta chain stems from a study of blood T cells in healthy people across ages. Next came a second PCR, run for about 6 to 12 cycles, which used a sample-barcoded 5' primer along with a J-beta primer mix. Researchers report that a template-switch adaptor with 12 random nucleotides tagged each cDNA molecule. TCRdb itself ran the 5' RACE reads through MiXCR, one entry per CDR3 protein. Of around 1,600,000 distinct CDR3 sequences in the sample, under 55% were seen once. Sequencing was carried out using blood. The sequence was obtained from a woman under 30 in good health.

Written as DNA, the CDR3 is TGTGCCAGCAACCTCCGGGGGAACACTGAAGCTTTCTTT. Protein product: CASNLRGNTEAFF. The rearrangement links TRBV9 to TRBJ1-1; D not certain. This CDR3 region has 13 residues. Germline V lookup: CDR1 SGDLS, CDR2 YYNGEE. Deletions cut 6 bases from V and 1 base from J, with 10 bases between.